This T cell receptor beta chain is from a study of blood T cell repertoires in COVID-19. The V end lost 2 bases, the J end lost 7 bases, and 23 bases lay between the germline ends. CDR1 and CDR2 from the germline V gene are MGHRA and YSYEKL. CDR3 size: 18 residues. TCRdb keeps only in-frame clones here, not all; method: immunoSEQ multiplex PCR. Of approximately 220,000 clones listed, roughly 90% are singletons. The clonotype was recovered from a woman aged 25 to 39 who had been exposed to COVID-19. The source material was PBMCs or T cells enriched from blood (not recorded which). The rearrangement uses TRBV4-1 and TRBJ1-4, with a possible D match to TRBD1 (5 bases). CDR3 sequence reads: CASSQNPRDSRAGEKLFF. The CDR3 DNA reads as TGCGCCAGCAGCCAAAACCCCCGGGACTCCCGGGCGGGTGAAAAACTGTTTTTT.